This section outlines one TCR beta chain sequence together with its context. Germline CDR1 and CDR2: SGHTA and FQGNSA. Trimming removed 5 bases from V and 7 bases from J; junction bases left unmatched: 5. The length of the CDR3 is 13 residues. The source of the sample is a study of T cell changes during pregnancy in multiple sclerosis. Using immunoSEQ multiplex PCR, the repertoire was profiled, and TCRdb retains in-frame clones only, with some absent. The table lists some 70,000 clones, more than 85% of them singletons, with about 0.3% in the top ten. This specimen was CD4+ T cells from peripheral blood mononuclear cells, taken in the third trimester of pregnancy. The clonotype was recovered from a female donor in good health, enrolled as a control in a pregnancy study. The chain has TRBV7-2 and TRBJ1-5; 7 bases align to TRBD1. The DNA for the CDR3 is TGTGCCAGCAGCGCCCGACAGGGCCAGCCCCAGCATTTT. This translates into CASSARQGQPQHF.